This passage covers 3 T cell receptor beta chains from one sample sequenced in a study of blood T cell repertoires in COVID-19. Method: immunoSEQ multiplex PCR; TCRdb's copy keeps in-frame clones and lacks some. Of about 240,000 clones listed, more than 75% are singletons. Source material: peripheral blood. These receptors were taken from a woman aged 70-85 years with active or convalescent COVID-19.

The J gene is TRBJ1-6, the V gene TRBV6-5; no clear D gene. With 4 bases removed from V and 7 bases from J, the gap between germline ends came to 11 bases. Germline CDR1 MNHEY, CDR2 SVGAGI. The CDR3 is 14 amino acids. The CDR3 reads CASSLEQPNSPLHF. For the CDR3, the DNA is TGTGCCAGCAGTTTGGAACAGCCGAATTCACCCCTCCACTTT.

The rearrangement joins TRBV3-1 (or the pseudogene TRBV3-2) to TRBJ2-5, with TRBD2 matching 8 bases. V dropped 1 base and J dropped 7; count of bases not matched to a gene: 5. CDR3 length equals 14 residues. CDR1 is LGHDT, CDR2 YNNKEL, per germline (reference sequence). The CDR3 here is CASSQALAGVTQYF. CDR3 DNA sequence: TGTGCCAGCAGCCAAGCCCTAGCGGGCGTGACCCAGTACTTC.

This chain joins TRBV6-4 and TRBJ1-1; no firm D call. V was trimmed by 5 bases and J by 3 bases, leaving 19 bases between them. Germline V gives CDR1 MRHNA, CDR2 SNTAGT. The CDR3 is 16 residues long. The CDR3 loop is CASSSSPLAGYTEAFF. The DNA for the CDR3 is TGTGCCAGCAGTTCATCTCCGTTAGCGGGCTACACTGAAGCTTTCTTT.